The clone carrying this TCR beta chain was seen repeatedly, ten times or more. Its target is not known. The germline gives CDR1 SGHAT, CDR2 FQNNGV. Trimming removed 2 bases from V and 0 bases from J, with 16 bases in between. The CDR3 extends over 17 amino acids. This entry is derived from a study of regulatory T cells in long-lasting Graves disease. Study-wide findings and caveats: The study found TRBV28, TRBJ1-2 and TRBJ2-5 favored in persistent disease.

The TCR beta library used iRepertoire HTBI primers with Arm-PCR amplification of CDR3. One entry per CDR3 protein results from TCRdb running MiXCR on the multiplex PCR reads. The sample lists about 470,000 distinct CDR3 sequences; 20% to 25% were seen once. Time point reported: persistent/refractory GD, antithyroid drugs over 5 years with positive TRAb. Scientists built the TCR library using RNA that was extracted from PBMCs. The receptor was isolated from a female donor with Graves disease. The specimen comprised peripheral blood mononuclear cells (PBMCs), sampled when the disease was refractory, from a patient treated with antithyroid drugs. The gene calls are TRBV11-2 and TRBJ1-1; D remains unclear. The CDR3 protein is CASSLSPLVRLNTEAFF. In nucleotides, the CDR3 is TGTGCCAGCAGCTTATCCCCCCTAGTTCGTCTGAACACTGAAGCTTTCTTT.